The present T cell receptor (beta chain) was sequenced within a study of blood T cell repertoires in COVID-19. The wider study: The samples span acute and convalescent COVID-19 from the United States, Italy and Spain. Sources were T cells, B-cell-depleted T cells, or PBMCs; the material itself was cDNA or gDNA.

Germline assignment: CDR1 LGHNA and CDR2 YNFKEQ. V was pared by 1 base and J by 1 base, with 10 bases between. The CDR3 contains 15 residues. In the study's own analysis: From reference gene primer amplification, estimates of nucleated cell counts were derived. Measured with immunoSEQ multiplex PCR; TCRdb has only the in-frame clones, and not every one. V and J calls and clone size are copied from that table; D and trimming were computed from the DNA. Found here are roughly 79,000 clones, roughly 89% of them singletons; the top ten hold approximately 4.3%. The chain is built from TRBV4-2 and TRBJ1-1; unclear D gene. The sample was peripheral blood. The clonotype comes from a man aged 45-60 years with active COVID-19. CDR3 residues: CASSQVPPGNTEAFF. In DNA form, the CDR3 reads TGTGCCAGCAGCCAAGTGCCCCCCGGGAACACTGAAGCTTTCTTT.